This T cell receptor beta chain comes out of a study of T cell responses to AZD1222 COVID-19 vaccine. Generated by immunoSEQ multiplex PCR, the TCRdb table keeps only in-frame clones and is missing some. Of about 30,000 clones listed, about 89% are singletons. This clonotype was obtained from an adult in good health. This specimen consisted of peripheral blood, obtained on day 0 of AZD1222 vaccination.

CDR3 residues: CAIRIGRGLTDTQYF. CDR3 DNA sequence: TGTGCCATCAGGATTGGGCGGGGGCTCACAGATACGCAGTATTTT. This sequence joins TRBV10-3 and TRBJ2-3; a possible D gene is TRBD2 (7 bases). Germline values: CDR1 ENHRY, CDR2 SYGVKD. V lost 6 bases and J lost 2, with 15 bases in between. The CDR3 length is 15 residues.